This entry lists 29 T cell receptor beta chains sequenced from one sample in a study of shared clonotypes between healthy human individuals (dated by TCRdb to the early 2020s). The library was produced with the immunoSEQ multiplex PCR assay. TCRdb re-hosts the immuneACCESS table, in-frame sequences only. Its copies lack some clones; in the studies checked, an unresolved V gene accounts for under half of them, and the cause for the rest is not known. In this sample the table shows under 1,900,000 clones, approximately 98.5% of which occur a single time. About 0.34% of the sample lies in the top ten. Sequences were obtained from naive CD4+ T cells sorted from blood. The label giving this sample's cell subset or site can be read as: CD45RA+ positively selected. These receptors were collected from a man aged 25 to 45 in good health.

V usage is TRBV28 and J usage is TRBJ1-1; 9 positions match TRBD1. V lost 6 bases and J lost 1; bases outside the gene matches: 6. The V gene's germline CDR1 is MDHEN and CDR2 SYDVKM. The CDR3 runs 15 residues. The CDR3 DNA reads as TGTGCCAGCAGCACGACAGGGGGGGCGAACACTGAAGCTTTCTTT. This codes for CASSTTGGANTEAFF. The whole variable domain, filled in from reference TRBV28 and TRBJ1-1, reads DVKVTQSSRYLVKRTGEKVFLECVQDMDHENMFWYRQDPGLGLRLIYFSYDVKMKEKGDIPEGYSVSREKKERFSLILESASTNQTSMYLCASSTTGGANTEAFFGQGTRLTVV.

The chain recombines TRBV28 with TRBJ2-7, with TRBD1 matching over 8 bases. Germline V gene data show CDR1 as MDHEN and CDR2 as SYDVKM. This CDR3 comprises 15 residues. V shed 6 bases, J shed 5 bases, and the junction held 12 bases outside the gene matches. CDR3 sequence: CASSNRRQGSHEQYF. DNA of the CDR3: TGTGCCAGCAGCAACCGAAGACAGGGGTCCCACGAGCAGTACTTC. The variable domain in full, with the rest retrieved from reference TRBV28 and TRBJ2-7, is DVKVTQSSRYLVKRTGEKVFLECVQDMDHENMFWYRQDPGLGLRLIYFSYDVKMKEKGDIPEGYSVSREKKERFSLILESASTNQTSMYLCASSNRRQGSHEQYFGPGTRLTVT.

This chain joins TRBV6-1 and TRBJ2-7; no firm D call. Germline V lookup: CDR1 MNHNS, CDR2 SASEGT. Trimming removed 6 bases at V and 0 bases at J, with 15 bases between. This CDR3 region has 15 residues. CDR3 amino acids: CASSLLDPSSYEQYF. Here the CDR3 DNA reads TGTGCCAGCAGCTTACTTGACCCTAGCTCCTACGAGCAGTACTTC.

This rearrangement joins TRBV15 to TRBJ2-7; D gene ambiguous. The V and J ends lost 1 base and 7 bases respectively, with 17 bases between them. Germline CDR1 LNHNV, CDR2 YYDKDF (reference sequence). CDR3 length equals 15 residues. DNA of the CDR3: TGTGCCACCAGCAGAGGTCGAAAAGACGGTGGGGAGCAGTACTTC. It encodes CATSRGRKDGGEQYF.

The V call is TRBV9, the J call TRBJ1-1, with D unclear. Germline CDR1 SGDLS, CDR2 YYNGEE. Trimming removed 0 bases at V and 6 bases at J, with 9 bases between. The CDR3 extends over 13 amino acids. CDR3 amino acids: CASSVVSRAEAFF. The CDR3 DNA reads as TGTGCCAGCAGCGTAGTCTCCAGAGCTGAAGCTTTCTTT.

J is TRBJ1-3 and V is TRBV27; possible D gene TRBD1, 5 bases. Germline V gene data show CDR1 as MNHEY and CDR2 as SMNVEV (reference sequence). This CDR3 contains 16 residues. The V and J ends lost 6 bases and 0 bases respectively, with 15 bases between them. CDR3 DNA sequence: TGTGCCAGCAGAAAGGGGCCGGGAGGCTCTGGAAACACCATATATTTT. Amino acid sequence: CASRKGPGGSGNTIYF.

This rearrangement joins TRBV7-2 to TRBJ2-7; D gene unclear. The CDR3 runs to 14 residues. V dropped 5 bases and J dropped 1 base, with 12 bases sitting between them. CDR1 and CDR2 from the germline V gene are SGHTA and FQGNSA. This chain's CDR3 is CASSRDVKSYEQYF. DNA of the CDR3: TGTGCCAGCAGCCGCGACGTCAAGTCCTACGAGCAGTACTTC.

V gene TRBV7-6 combines with J gene TRBJ2-7; maybe TRBD1 (6 bases). Germline lookup yields CDR1 SGHVS and CDR2 FNYEAQ. The length of the CDR3 is 12 residues. V shed 2 bases and J shed 7 bases, with 9 bases lying between them. CDR3 nucleotides: TGTGCCAGCAGCTTAATAACAGGGGAGCAGTACTTC. Translated: CASSLITGEQYF.

The chain has TRBV7-2 and TRBJ2-7, with D unresolved. Germline assignment: CDR1 SGHTA and CDR2 FQGNSA. The V end was cut by 1 base, the J end by 4 bases, with 11 bases between. This CDR3 is built from 14 residues. CDR3 sequence: CASSLEAGRYEQYF. CDR3 nucleotide sequence: TGTGCCAGCAGCTTAGAAGCAGGTCGGTACGAGCAGTACTTC. Full variable domain (missing parts from reference TRBV7-2 and TRBJ2-7): GAGVSQSPSNKVTEKGKDVELRCDPISGHTALYWYRQSLGQGLEFLIYFQGNSAPDKSGLPSDRFSAERTGGSVSTLTIQRTQQEDSAVYLCASSLEAGRYEQYFGPGTRLTVT.

The rearrangement links TRBV7-3 to TRBJ2-2; D might be TRBD2 (7 bases). Germline CDR1 and CDR2: SGHTA and FQGTGA. The CDR3 has 18 amino acids. V was pared by 5 bases and J by 4 bases, with 23 bases between. The CDR3 protein is CASSPNVGGAQVTGELFF. Here the CDR3 DNA reads TGTGCCAGCAGCCCCAATGTAGGGGGGGCGCAGGTCACCGGGGAGCTGTTTTTT.

The chain uses TRBV4-2 and TRBJ2-5; TRBD2 might be the D (5 bases). The germline CDR1 and CDR2 sequences are LGHNA and YNFKEQ. This CDR3 has 18 residues. Trimming took 0 bases from V and 7 from J, leaving 24 bases between them. CDR3 DNA: TGTGCCAGCAGCCAAGAATCCCCTTTGGACCGCGGGTTGGGGACCCAGTACTTC. Encoded protein: CASSQESPLDRGLGTQYF.

J is TRBJ1-2 and V is TRBV7-6, with D maybe TRBD1 (5 bases). The CDR3 is 12 residues long. CDR1 and CDR2 from the germline V gene are SGHVS and FNYEAQ. V lost 6 bases, J lost 3 bases, and 8 bases lay in between. Written as DNA, the CDR3 is TGTGCCAGCAGTTCGGGGGACTATGGCTACACCTTC. This encodes CASSSGDYGYTF.

The J gene is TRBJ2-1, the V gene TRBV5-8; perhaps TRBD2 as D (5 bases). This CDR3 spans 13 amino acids. Between the trimmed V and J ends, which lost 1 base and 7 bases, there was a span of 9 bases. Per germline, CDR1 SGHTS and CDR2 YDEGEE. The CDR3 coding sequence is TGTGCCAGCAGCTTGACTAGTGGGAATGAGCAGTTCTTC. Its translation: CASSLTSGNEQFF.

The V call is TRBV18, the J call TRBJ1-1; D is unclear. The germline V gene has CDR1 KGHSH and CDR2 LQKENI. The germline V and J ends were trimmed by 2 bases and 4 bases, with 14 bases remaining between them. The CDR3 loop spans 15 amino acids. CDR3 region: CASSPLAREGTEAFF. The CDR3 nucleotides are TGTGCCAGCTCACCATTAGCCCGGGAGGGCACTGAAGCTTTCTTT.

The chain employs TRBV18 and TRBJ2-1; D is undetermined. The V gene lost 3 bases and the J gene lost 0 bases, with 9 bases spanning the gap. The CDR3 is made up of 15 amino acids. Germline CDR1 KGHSH, CDR2 LQKENI. In DNA form, the CDR3 reads TGTGCCAGCTCACCTTCGACTCGCTCCTACAATGAGCAGTTCTTC. Residues: CASSPSTRSYNEQFF.

This clone was seen a single time. CDR3 in amino acids: CATSRVSTDTQYF. In DNA, the CDR3 is TGTGCCACCAGCAGAGTTAGCACAGATACGCAGTATTTT. V is TRBV15 and J is TRBJ2-3; D unresolved. V was pared by 1 base and J by 0 bases, with 2 bases between. Germline V gives CDR1 LNHNV, CDR2 YYDKDF (reference sequence). The CDR3 sequence is 13 residues long.

This chain joins TRBV5-1 and TRBJ2-5; a possible D gene is TRBD2 (6 bases). Germline CDR1 SGHRS, CDR2 YFSETQ. The CDR3 extends over 19 amino acids. V lost 0 bases and J 5 bases, leaving 26 bases between the germline ends. The CDR3 DNA sequence: TGCGCCAGCAGCTTGGGGGTTTTGGCGGGGAGAAGAGAGAATGAGACCCAGTACTTC. Translating it yields CASSLGVLAGRRENETQYF.

J is TRBJ2-5 and V is TRBV5-4, with TRBD2 matching over 9 bases. Looked up from germline, CDR1 is SGHNT and CDR2 is YYREEE (reference sequence). The J segment lost 4 bases and the V segment lost 1 base, leaving 8 bases of the junction unmatched. This CDR3 region has 16 residues. In DNA form, the CDR3 reads TGTGCCAGCAGCTTGTTAGTAGCGGGAGTTGGAGAGACCCAGTACTTC. Amino acids: CASSLLVAGVGETQYF.

DNA for the CDR3: TGCGCCAGCAGCCAAGATGAGCTTAGAAAAGAGACCCAGTACTTC. Amino acids: CASSQDELRKETQYF. The chain carries TRBV4-1 and TRBJ2-5, with D uncertain. In germline, CDR1 is MGHRA, CDR2 YSYEKL. The CDR3 extends over 15 amino acids. V was clipped by 0 bases and J by 3 bases, with 11 bases between them.

The chain combines TRBV29-1 with TRBJ2-1; 11 positions agree with TRBD2. The V gene end was trimmed by 8 bases and the J gene end by 6 bases; junction bases not matched to a gene: 9. Germline V gene data show CDR1 as SQVTM and CDR2 as ANQGSEA. The CDR3 length is 14 residues. The CDR3 spells CSLRGSGRANEQFF. The DNA of the CDR3 is TGCAGCCTCCGAGGTAGCGGGAGGGCCAATGAGCAGTTCTTC.

The chain joins TRBV5-4 to TRBJ2-5; D is unclear. V gave up 3 bases and J gave up 5 bases, with 11 bases separating them. The germline gives CDR1 SGHNT, CDR2 YYREEE (reference sequence). This CDR3 region has 13 residues. The CDR3 loop is CASSSAGLETQYF. The DNA of the CDR3 is TGTGCCAGCAGCTCCGCCGGGCTCGAGACCCAGTACTTC.

A note on this clone: The sample carries other DNA sequences with the same CDR3. The chain joins TRBV5-1 to TRBJ2-3; D ambiguous. This CDR3 region has 14 residues. CDR1 is SGHRS, CDR2 YFSETQ, per germline. Between the trimmed V and J ends, which lost 0 bases and 0 bases, there was a span of 5 bases. The CDR3 here is CASSLGLSTDTQYF. The CDR3 DNA reads as TGCGCCAGCAGCTTGGGGCTAAGCACAGATACGCAGTATTTT.

V is TRBV29-1 and J is TRBJ2-7; no clear D. Germline assignment: CDR1 SQVTM and CDR2 ANQGSEA. V was trimmed by 1 base and J by 3 bases, leaving 13 bases between them. The CDR3 contains 14 residues. DNA for the CDR3: TGCAGCGTTGAAGTAGACACGGATTTCTACGAGCAGTACTTC. Its protein is CSVEVDTDFYEQYF.

The chain is built from TRBV2 and TRBJ2-1; 7 bases are shared with TRBD2. The CDR3 spans 15 residues. Germline trimming cut 6 bases from V and 0 bases from J; bases unmatched to any gene: 5. Germline values: CDR1 SNHLY, CDR2 FYNNEI. The DNA for the CDR3 is TGTGCCAGCAGGGGAAGCGGGAACTCCTACAATGAGCAGTTCTTC. Translated: CASRGSGNSYNEQFF.

The chain couples TRBV2 to TRBJ2-1; 14 bases match TRBD2. Germline V gives CDR1 SNHLY, CDR2 FYNNEI. Trimming cost V 6 bases and J 9 bases; bases outside gene matches: 7. This CDR3 comprises 15 residues. The CDR3 DNA reads as TGTGCCAGCAGGACCGGGACTAGCGGGAGTCGTGAGCAGTTCTTC. Its translation: CASRTGTSGSREQFF.

The chain recombines TRBV20-1 with TRBJ2-7; D is perhaps TRBD1 or TRBD2 (5 bases each). The V end was cut by 4 bases, the J end by 9 bases, with 13 bases between. From germline, CDR1 is DFQATT and CDR2 SNEGSKA (reference sequence). This CDR3 has 11 amino acids. The CDR3, as DNA: TGCAGTGCTAACCCGGGACCCGGGCAGTACTTC. Residues: CSANPGPGQYF.

The chain couples TRBV10-3 to TRBJ1-4, with 7 bases aligning to TRBD1. The CDR3 is 18 amino acids. CDR1 and CDR2 from the germline V gene are ENHRY and SYGVKD. V dropped 6 bases and J dropped 0; count of bases not matched to a gene: 13. The CDR3: CAIRTGSRLLPTNEKLFF. CDR3 nucleotide sequence: TGTGCCATCAGGACAGGGTCGCGTTTATTACCAACTAATGAAAAACTGTTTTTT.

The chain joins TRBV5-6 to TRBJ2-3; D is perhaps TRBD2 (6 bases). Between the trimmed V and J ends, which lost 0 bases and 4 bases, there was a span of 12 bases. This CDR3 is 15 amino acids long. Germline V gene lookup returns CDR1 SGHDT and CDR2 YYEEEE. The CDR3 spells CASSLAGAGADTQYF. CDR3 bases: TGTGCCAGCAGCTTGGCGGGAGCCGGGGCAGATACGCAGTATTTT.

The V and J genes are TRBV6-6 and TRBJ1-2; TRBD1 matches 7 bases. The V gene's germline CDR1 is MNHNY and CDR2 SVGAGI (reference sequence). The CDR3 is 14 residues long. The J segment lost 3 bases and the V segment lost 8 bases, leaving 9 bases of the junction unmatched. The CDR3 DNA is TGTGCCAGCCTTTCCGGGACAGATCACTATGGCTACACCTTC. Amino acids: CASLSGTDHYGYTF.